These 2 T cell receptor beta chains came from one sample sequenced in a study of cytomegalovirus exposure and HLA in healthy donors. Primers for the PCR totalled 60 Vbeta and 13 Jbeta. TCRdb keeps only in-frame clones here, not all; method: immunoSEQ multiplex PCR. The sample contains approximately 160,000 clones, approximately 80% of which appear only once. Sequences were obtained from PBMCs. These receptors came from a man between 18 and 29 years old in good health and CMV-seronegative.

The V gene is TRBV7-9, the J gene TRBJ1-3, with TRBD1 identical over 7 bases. This CDR3 is 15 amino acids long. Germline lookup yields CDR1 SEHNR and CDR2 FQNEAQ (reference sequence). Germline trimming cut 5 bases from V and 4 bases from J; bases unmatched to any gene: 8. The DNA of the CDR3 is TGTGCCAGCAGCGTGGGACAGCCTTTCGGAAACACCATATATTTT. This codes for CASSVGQPFGNTIYF. The full variable domain, completed using reference TRBV7-9 and TRBJ1-3, is DTGVSQNPRHKITKRGQNVTFRCDPISEHNRLYWYRQTLGQGPEFLTYFQNEAQLEKSRLLSDRFSAERPKGSFSTLEIQRTEQGDSAMYLCASSVGQPFGNTIYFGEGSWLTVV.

The V gene is TRBV19, the J gene TRBJ1-2; D gene unclear. The CDR3 totals 13 residues. V was trimmed by 7 bases and J by 6 bases, leaving 15 bases between them. Germline V gene sequence: CDR1 LNHDA, CDR2 SQIVND (reference sequence). The CDR3 DNA reads TGTGCCAGTACCCGCGACCGTGGAGATGGCTACACCTTC. This translates into CASTRDRGDGYTF.